A selection of T cell receptor beta chains follows, all from one sample in a study of CD8 T cells in ankylosing spondylitis. Via MiXCR, TCRdb re-called the 5' RACE reads, giving one row per CDR3 protein. The sample contains approximately 260,000 distinct CDR3 sequences, about 9.1% of which appear only once. Sequencing was performed on blood, either unsorted or a sorted T cell fraction (not recorded which). Receptors originate from a male donor with ankylosing spondylitis or in good health (not recorded which). Both conserved end residues are part of each CDR3. The D gene is left open where the match is weak. Some rows have no size entry. The others give once, few or many, or a class for an expanded clone.

V	J	D	size	DNA	CDR3
TRBV3-1	TRBJ1-1	-	-	TGTGCCAGCAGCAAAGGGGTTAACACTGAAGCTTTCTTT	CASSKGVNTEAFF
TRBV4-2	TRBJ2-5	-	many	TGTGCCAGCAGCCAAGACCGACGGGGACAAGAGACCCAGTACTTC	CASSQDRRGQETQYF
TRBV5-6	TRBJ1-1	-	many	TGTGCCAGCAGCGGAGGTGGGGTGATGAACACTGAAGCTTTCTTT	CASSGGGVMNTEAFF
TRBV19	TRBJ2-5	TRBD1	many	TGTGCCAGTAGTGGTCGGACAGGGGGCTCGGAAGAGACCCAGTACTTC	CASSGRTGGSEETQYF
TRBV27	TRBJ2-3	-	many	TGTGCCAGCAGTTTAAGGGTTGGAAACCCCGATACGCAGTATTTT	CASSLRVGNPDTQYF
TRBV5-5	TRBJ2-7	-	many	TGTGCCAGCAGCCCTCCACTAGGTCCTTCGGAGCAGTACTTC	CASSPPLGPSEQYF
TRBV29-1	TRBJ2-1	-	many	TGCAGCGTTGTGGGTATCGCCTACAATGAGCAGTTCTTC	CSVVGIAYNEQFF
TRBV20-1	TRBJ2-5	TRBD2	few	TGCAGTGCCAGCGAGGCGGGAGCGGAAAGACAAGAGACCCAGTACTTC	CSASEAGAERQETQYF
TRBV12-3/TRBV12-4	TRBJ2-5	TRBD2	-	TGTGCCAGCAGTCCTTCCGCGGGAGGCCGGGACCAGTACTTC	CASSPSAGGRDQYF
TRBV12-3/TRBV12-4	TRBJ1-6	-	many	TGTGCCAGCAGCGTTCCCGGTCTTCCCCTCCACTTT	CASSVPGLPLHF
TRBV7-9	TRBJ2-5	-	few	TGTGCCAGCAGCTTAGACGGGACACAACAAGAGACCCAGTACTTC	CASSLDGTQQETQYF
TRBV12-3/TRBV12-4	TRBJ1-1	-	many	TGTGCCAGCAGCACCCCCGCTTTCTTT	CASSTPAFF
TRBV4-3	TRBJ2-7	-	few	TGCGCCAGCAGCCAAGAGGTCCGGGGGTTTCCCTACGAGCAGTACTTC	CASSQEVRGFPYEQYF
TRBV11-2	TRBJ1-6	-	many	TGTGCCAGCAGCTTAGAGGTCAGGGTGAAACTTAATTCACCCCTCCACTTT	CASSLEVRVKLNSPLHF
TRBV12-3/TRBV12-4	TRBJ2-2	TRBD2	many	TGTGCCAGCAGTCGGGACTATAACACCGGGGAGCTGTTTTTT	CASSRDYNTGELFF
TRBV10-3	TRBJ2-7	-	many	TGTGCCATCAGGACGGACAACATCTACGAGCAGTACTTC	CAIRTDNIYEQYF
TRBV20-1	TRBJ2-7	-	many	TGCAGTGCTAGACTGCGTGGCTACGAGCAGTACTTC	CSARLRGYEQYF
TRBV6-5	TRBJ2-6	TRBD1	many	TGTGCCAGCAGTTACTTGGGACAGGGGAGAAGCTCTGGGGCCAACGTCCTGACTTTC	CASSYLGQGRSSGANVLTF
TRBV13	TRBJ1-3	-	-	TGTGCCAGCAGCGAACAGGGAGGGACCTCTGGAAACACCATATATTTT	CASSEQGGTSGNTIYF
TRBV20-1	TRBJ2-7	TRBD2	-	TGCAGTGCTAGAGACCCCGGACTAGCGGGAGGGTACGAGCAGTACTTC	CSARDPGLAGGYEQYF
TRBV7-2	TRBJ2-3	TRBD1	many	TGTGCCAGCAGTCGTACAGACAGGGTGGTCAGAGATACGCAGTATTTT	CASSRTDRVVRDTQYF
TRBV4-2	TRBJ2-3	-	-	TGTGCCAGCAGCCAAGACCGGAGATCGCAGTATTTT	CASSQDRRSQYF
TRBV5-6	TRBJ2-2	TRBD1	many	TGTGCCAGCAGCTTGCTTTTGGGACAGGCCTACACCGGGGAGCTGTTTTTT	CASSLLLGQAYTGELFF
TRBV20-1	TRBJ2-1	-	-	TGCAGTGCTAGCGGGCTGGGGGAGCAGTTCTTC	CSASGLGEQFF
TRBV6-6	TRBJ1-1	-	many	TGTGCCAGCACTCTCATGGGGGACACTGAAGCTTTCTTT	CASTLMGDTEAFF
TRBV27	TRBJ2-3	-	few	TGTGCCAGCAGTTTCATTAGCGGACGCACAGATACGCAGTATTTT	CASSFISGRTDTQYF
TRBV10-3	TRBJ1-2	-	-	TGTGCCATCAGTCCAGACAGCAACTATGGCTACACCTTC	CAISPDSNYGYTF
TRBV11-1	TRBJ2-1	TRBD2	many	TGTGCCAGCAGCCCCGTGAGGACTAGCGGTCCCTCCTACAATGAGCAGTTCTTC	CASSPVRTSGPSYNEQFF
TRBV20-1	TRBJ2-2	-	many	TGCAGTGCTAGGAACCCGGGGCAGGGAAACACCGGGGAGCTGTTTTTT	CSARNPGQGNTGELFF
TRBV5-6	TRBJ2-5	-	many	TGTGCCAGCAGCTTGGTCGAAATCCGGCAAGAGACCCAGTACTTC	CASSLVEIRQETQYF
TRBV7-9	TRBJ2-7	TRBD1	many	TGTGCCAGCAGCTTAGATCGCGGACAGGGCAGAGACGAGCAGTACTTC	CASSLDRGQGRDEQYF
TRBV25-1	TRBJ2-7	-	many	TGTGCCAGCAGTGAATACCCTAGTCGCTACGAGCAGTACTTC	CASSEYPSRYEQYF
TRBV7-2	TRBJ1-2	-	many	TGTGCCAGCAGCCTGGACGGATTTTATGGCTACACCTTC	CASSLDGFYGYTF
TRBV15	TRBJ1-2	-	many	TGTGCCACCACCACTCCCGGGTGGCGTGGCTACACCTTC	CATTTPGWRGYTF
TRBV12-3/TRBV12-4	TRBJ2-1	-	-	TGTGCCTGCAGCCCCCTATCGGACAGCCCTGAGAGCTCCTACAATGAGCAGTTCTTC	CACSPLSDSPESSYNEQFF
TRBV20-1	TRBJ2-7	-	many	TGCAGTGCTAGAAATACAGGGTTGGCCTACGAGCAGTACTTC	CSARNTGLAYEQYF
TRBV4-3	TRBJ2-1	-	-	TGCGCCAGCAGCCAAGACAAAGTCTATGAGCAGTTCTTC	CASSQDKVYEQFF
TRBV4-3	TRBJ2-6	-	-	TGCGCCAGCAGCCAAGGGGCCGGGCCTGGGGCCAACGTCCTGACTTTC	CASSQGAGPGANVLTF
TRBV20-1	TRBJ1-1	-	many	TGCAGTGCTAGAGATGGCAGGGTGGGGGATACTGAAGCTTTCTTT	CSARDGRVGDTEAFF
TRBV29-1	TRBJ1-1	-	many	TGCAGCGTTGAAGTGAGACGGGTGTTGAGCACTGAAGCTTTCTTT	CSVEVRRVLSTEAFF
TRBV20-1	TRBJ2-1	TRBD2	many	TGCAGTGCTAGAGTCTCCGGGAGGACGTCTGAGCAGTTCTTC	CSARVSGRTSEQFF
TRBV29-1	TRBJ1-1	-	many	TGCAGCGCTTTGAGGACAGCCTTGAACACTGAAGCTTTCTTT	CSALRTALNTEAFF
TRBV7-9	TRBJ2-7	-	few	TGTGCCAGCAGCTTAGCAGGCCAGGGGCCCCTCGAGCAGTACTTC	CASSLAGQGPLEQYF